This T cell receptor beta chain was sequenced during a study of shared clonotypes between healthy human individuals (dated by TCRdb to 2019 to 2021). In terms of the full investigation: Two women and a few men aged 18 to 49 years were included in the cohort. For each donor, CD4 naive and CD4 memory were each run on three plates, CD8 naive on two plates, and CD8 memory on one plate. Blood TCR repertoires of five healthy adults were deeply sequenced to estimate repertoire size and the extent of clonotype sharing between individuals. To increase sequencing depth and limit assay-specific biases, different laboratories used diverse techniques to prepare libraries and sequence TCR repertoires. Between about 0.94 and 8.9 billion PBMCs per donor were obtained by leukapheresis.

The CDR1 and CDR2 encoded by the germline V gene (reference sequence) are MNHEY and SMNVEV. The germline ends are 22 bases apart after V is trimmed by 8 bases and J by 3 bases. Including the terminal cysteine and phenylalanine, the CDR3 comprises 16 residues. Just the 48-base CDR3 DNA is kept, in frame starting at base 1. Donors were healthy HIV-negative adults with no recently reported acute infections or vaccinations. Only Caucasian adults living in Nashville, Tennessee, USA were represented among the donors. CD4+ T cells were enriched through magnetic negative selection, after which naive cells were positively selected on CD45RA and the remaining negative fraction served as the memory subset. After blood collection by leukapheresis, PBMCs were isolated using Ficoll-Histopaque density gradient centrifugation and then cryopreserved in the vapor phase of liquid nitrogen. Analytical flow cytometry was used to check the purity and quantity of each magnetically sorted T cell population. Genomic DNA was isolated from each sorted fraction and quantified by UV absorbance on a Nanodrop 2000c.

Overall results and qualifications from the work: Compared with non-shared clonotypes, clonotypes shared by all four sorted-subset donors had higher generation probabilities. Because the study included a small number of donors, the genetic and exposure-history diversity represented was limited. Naive subsets generally had larger estimated clonotype richness than memory subsets. Sampling was restricted to blood, and TCR repertoires in tissue are likely to differ from TCR repertoires in blood. Rarefaction of sorted-subset datasets indicated incomplete sequencing despite the large sequencing depth. Pairwise subsampling indicated that sequencing depth was expected to affect the degree of clonotype sharing among donors. About 5% of naive CD4, 3.5% of naive CD8, roughly 2.4% of memory CD4, and around 0.4% of memory CD8 clonotypes were shared across a handful of donors.

Using the deep immunoSEQ assay, multiplex PCR amplified TCR CDR3 regions from genomic DNA. For each cell subset, the extracted genomic DNA was distributed evenly across all wells of several immunoSEQ 96-well plates, and each plate served as one replicate. For sorted subsets, each replicate PCR was loaded with 200 ng genomic DNA, equivalent to 30,000 or so T cell genomes. Purified libraries were measured with a Qubit 3.0 fluorometer, size-checked on a Bioanalyzer 2100, and measured again with the KAPA Library Quantification kit. Every immunoSEQ 96-well plate was sequenced on a separate single-read 150-cycle Illumina NextSeq 550 flow cell. As for how the authors treated the data: Because only junctional sequences without quality scores were contained in the immunoSEQ output, filtering matching that applied to full-length reads could not be performed. To assign V/J genes and CDR3, sequences were annotated using PyIR, a Python wrapper for IgBLAST v1.9, with IMGT germline references. Reads were filtered out if the reads had weak V/J assignments (E-value above 1e-6), no CDR3, stop codons, out-of-frame junctions, or ambiguous translated residues. V3J clonotypes were defined by identical inferred V gene, J gene, and CDR3 amino acid sequence. Percentage overlap between repertoires was calculated by dividing the number of shared unique clonotypes by the size of the smaller repertoire. Three approaches were used to assess repertoire richness: RTK rarefaction, the Chao1 estimator, and Recon v2.1 estimates of unobserved clonotypes. Generation probabilities were computed with OLGA for all TCRbeta clonotypes obtained by the gDNA method from four donors. TCRdb stores this immuneACCESS table with in-frame sequences only. Part of the clones is absent; in the studies checked, under half of the shortfall reflects unresolved V genes, and no reason is known for the rest. V and J calls and clone size are given by that table; D and trimming were obtained from the DNA. Here the sample has about 1 million clones; about three quarters occur a single time. Together, the top ten hold 1.4% to 1.5% of the sample.

A remark on this clone: Which antigen it targets is not known. It has no much larger one-base neighbor in the sample; base qualities were not kept.

The sample taken for sequencing was memory CD4+ T cells sorted from blood. Interpreted using the paper, the cell subset or site label stands for: CD45RA-negative fraction. The source is a young man in good health. The rearranged chain carries TRBV27 and TRBJ1-1, with the identity of the D gene unclear. In nucleotides, the sequence is TGTGCCAGCGCAAAATATTTAAAAGGTTTGGACACTGAAGCTTTCTTT. It codes for CASAKYLKGLDTEAFF.